The 4 T cell receptor beta chains below come from one sample, sequenced in a study of cytomegalovirus exposure and HLA in healthy donors. Both 60 Vbeta primers and 13 Jbeta primers went into the PCR. TCRdb's copy holds only in-frame clones and misses some; the assay was immunoSEQ multiplex PCR. The sample consists of roughly 150,000 clones, about 70% of them appearing once. Specimen: PBMCs. All receptors come from a man in his thirties or forties in good health and CMV-seropositive.

The chain links TRBV11-2 to TRBJ2-7; the D gene is possibly TRBD1 (6 bases). The CDR3 runs 12 residues. From germline, CDR1 is SGHAT and CDR2 FQNNGV. Trimming pared 5 bases from V and 3 bases from J, leaving 8 bases between. The CDR3 spells CASSRDIYEQYF. In DNA form, the CDR3 reads TGTGCCAGCAGCCGGGACATCTACGAGCAGTACTTC.

This clone was observed a few times. This chain joins TRBV5-1 and TRBJ2-7; tentatively, D is TRBD2 (7 bases). V lost 3 bases to trimming and J lost 5 bases, with 18 bases between them. Germline V gene lookup returns CDR1 SGHRS and CDR2 YFSETQ. This CDR3 region has 15 residues. The chain's CDR3 is CASSSLQGGSDEQYF. Here the CDR3 DNA reads TGCGCCAGCAGCTCCCTACAGGGAGGGTCGGACGAGCAGTACTTC.

The V call is TRBV6-6, the J call TRBJ1-5; 7 bases align to TRBD1. The V and J ends lost 2 bases and 3 bases, in that order; junction bases with no gene match: 4. The germline gives CDR1 MNHNY, CDR2 SVGAGI (reference sequence). There are 15 residues in the CDR3. Here the CDR3 DNA reads TGTGCCAGCAGTTACGACGGGACAGTCAATCAGCCCCAGCATTTT. It yields the protein CASSYDGTVNQPQHF.

This clone was seen only once. The chain carries TRBV7-9 and TRBJ2-1; 11 bases match TRBD2. V dropped 2 bases and J dropped 5; count of bases not matched to a gene: 2. The CDR3 is made up of 15 amino acids. CDR1 is SEHNR and CDR2 is FQNEAQ in the germline V gene (reference sequence). This CDR3 is CASSLPGLADNEQFF. The CDR3 DNA is TGTGCCAGCAGCTTACCGGGACTAGCGGACAATGAGCAGTTCTTC.